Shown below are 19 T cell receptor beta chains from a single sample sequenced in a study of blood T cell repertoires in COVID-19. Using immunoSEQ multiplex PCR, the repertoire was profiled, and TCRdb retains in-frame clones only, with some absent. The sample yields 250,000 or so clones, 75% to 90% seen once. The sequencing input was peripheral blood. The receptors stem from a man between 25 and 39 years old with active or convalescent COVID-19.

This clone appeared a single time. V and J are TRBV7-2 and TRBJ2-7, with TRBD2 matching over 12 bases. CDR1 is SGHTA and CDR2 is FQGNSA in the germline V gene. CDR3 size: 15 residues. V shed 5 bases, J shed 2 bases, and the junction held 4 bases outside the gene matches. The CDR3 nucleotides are TGTGCCAGCAGCAACGGACTAGCGGGGCCCTACGAGCAGTACTTC. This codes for CASSNGLAGPYEQYF.

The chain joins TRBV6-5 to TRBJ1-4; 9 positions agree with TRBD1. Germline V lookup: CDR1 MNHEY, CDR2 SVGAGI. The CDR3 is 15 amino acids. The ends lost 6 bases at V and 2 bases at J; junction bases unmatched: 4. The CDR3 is CASSSQGATNEKLFF. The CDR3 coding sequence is TGTGCCAGCAGCTCACAGGGGGCGACTAATGAAAAACTGTTTTTT.

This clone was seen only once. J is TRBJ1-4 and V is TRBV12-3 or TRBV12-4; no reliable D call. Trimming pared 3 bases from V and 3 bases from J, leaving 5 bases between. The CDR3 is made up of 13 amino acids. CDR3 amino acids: CASSFLSNEKLFF. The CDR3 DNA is TGTGCCAGCAGTTTCCTATCTAATGAAAAACTGTTTTTT.

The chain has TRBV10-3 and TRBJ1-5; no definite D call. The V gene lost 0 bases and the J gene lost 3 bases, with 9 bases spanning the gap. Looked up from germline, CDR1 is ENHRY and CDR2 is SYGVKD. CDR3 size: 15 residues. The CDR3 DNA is TGTGCCATCAGTGAGTCGAGACTGGACAATCAGCCCCAGCATTTT. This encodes CAISESRLDNQPQHF.

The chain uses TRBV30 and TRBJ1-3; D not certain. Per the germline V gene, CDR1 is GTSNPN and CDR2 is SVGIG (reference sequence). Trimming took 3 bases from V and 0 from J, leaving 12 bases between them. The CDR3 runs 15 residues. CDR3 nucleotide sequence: TGTGCCTGGAGAGAGGGCATGTTCTCTGGAAACACCATATATTTT. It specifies CAWREGMFSGNTIYF.

The CDR3 is CASSEGTPKRYGYTF. The CDR3 coding sequence is TGCGCCAGCAGCGAAGGGACACCCAAGAGGTATGGCTACACCTTC. The chain carries TRBV5-1 and TRBJ1-2; the D gene is possibly TRBD1 (6 bases). The CDR3 spans 15 residues. V dropped 4 bases and J dropped 5 bases, with 18 bases sitting between them. Germline V gene data show CDR1 as SGHRS and CDR2 as YFSETQ.

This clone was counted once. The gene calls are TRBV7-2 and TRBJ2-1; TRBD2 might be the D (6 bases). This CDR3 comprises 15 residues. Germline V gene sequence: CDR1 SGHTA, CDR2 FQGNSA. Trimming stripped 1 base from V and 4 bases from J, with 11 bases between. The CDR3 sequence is CASSLVTSTYNEQFF. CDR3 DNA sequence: TGTGCCAGCAGCTTAGTCACTAGCACATACAATGAGCAGTTCTTC.

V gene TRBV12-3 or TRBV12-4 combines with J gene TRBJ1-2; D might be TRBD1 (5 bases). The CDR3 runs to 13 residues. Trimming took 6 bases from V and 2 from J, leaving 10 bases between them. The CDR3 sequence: CASRSTANYGYTF. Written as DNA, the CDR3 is TGTGCCAGCAGATCGACAGCAAACTATGGCTACACCTTC.

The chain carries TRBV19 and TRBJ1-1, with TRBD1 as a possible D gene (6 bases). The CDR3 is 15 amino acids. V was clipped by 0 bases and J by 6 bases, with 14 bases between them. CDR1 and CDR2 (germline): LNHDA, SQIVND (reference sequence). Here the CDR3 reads CASSIDRGGLAEAFF. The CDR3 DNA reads TGTGCCAGTAGTATAGACAGGGGCGGTTTAGCTGAAGCTTTCTTT.

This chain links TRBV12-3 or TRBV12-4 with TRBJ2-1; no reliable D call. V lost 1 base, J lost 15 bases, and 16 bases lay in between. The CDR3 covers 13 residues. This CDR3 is CASSLERSTYLFF. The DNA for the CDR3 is TGTGCCAGCAGTTTAGAGCGATCGACGTATCTGTTCTTC.

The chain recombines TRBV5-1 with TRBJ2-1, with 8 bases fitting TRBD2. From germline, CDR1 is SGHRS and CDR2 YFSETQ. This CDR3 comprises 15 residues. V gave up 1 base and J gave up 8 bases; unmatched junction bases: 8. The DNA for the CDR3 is TGCGCCAGCAGCTTGACAAGCGGGGGATCCCATGAGCAGTTCTTC. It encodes CASSLTSGGSHEQFF.

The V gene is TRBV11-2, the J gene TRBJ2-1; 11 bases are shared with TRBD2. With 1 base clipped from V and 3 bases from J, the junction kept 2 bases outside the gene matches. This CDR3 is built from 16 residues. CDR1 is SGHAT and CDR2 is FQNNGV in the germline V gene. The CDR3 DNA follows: TGTGCCAGCAGCTTAGCTAGCGGGGGGCACTACAATGAGCAGTTCTTC. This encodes CASSLASGGHYNEQFF.

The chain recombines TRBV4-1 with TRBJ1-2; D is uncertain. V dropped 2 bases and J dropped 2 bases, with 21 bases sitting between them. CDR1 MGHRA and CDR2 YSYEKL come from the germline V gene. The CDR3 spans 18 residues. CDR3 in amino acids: CASSQYPAAAQINYGYTF. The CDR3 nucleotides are TGCGCCAGCAGCCAATACCCGGCGGCCGCCCAGATCAACTATGGCTACACCTTC.

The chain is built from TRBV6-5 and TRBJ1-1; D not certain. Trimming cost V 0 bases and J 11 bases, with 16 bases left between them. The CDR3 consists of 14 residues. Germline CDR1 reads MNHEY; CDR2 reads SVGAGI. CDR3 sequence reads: CASSYSMGIPGAFF. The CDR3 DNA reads TGTGCCAGCAGTTACTCGATGGGCATCCCGGGGGCTTTCTTT.

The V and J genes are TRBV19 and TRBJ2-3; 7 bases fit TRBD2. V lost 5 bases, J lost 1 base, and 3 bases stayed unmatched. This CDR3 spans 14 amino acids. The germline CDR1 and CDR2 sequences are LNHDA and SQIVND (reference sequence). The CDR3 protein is CASSQRGRTDTQYF. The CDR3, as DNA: TGTGCCAGTAGTCAGCGGGGTCGCACAGATACGCAGTATTTT.

The CDR3 DNA is TGTGCCAGCAGCCTGGGGCCGGCCGGGGAGCTGTTTTTT. Translating it yields CASSLGPAGELFF. The chain uses TRBV3-1 (or the pseudogene TRBV3-2) and TRBJ2-2, with a weak D call TRBD1 (5 bases). Germline V gene data show CDR1 as LGHDT and CDR2 as YNNKEL (reference sequence). Deletions cut 4 bases from V and 6 bases from J, with 9 bases between. CDR3 size: 13 residues.

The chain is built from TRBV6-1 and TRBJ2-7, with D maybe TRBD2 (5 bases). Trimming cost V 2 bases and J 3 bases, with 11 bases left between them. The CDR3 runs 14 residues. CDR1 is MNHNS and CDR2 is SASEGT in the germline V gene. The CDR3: CASSESGRYYEQYF. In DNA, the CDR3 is TGTGCCAGCAGTGAAAGCGGCAGGTACTACGAGCAGTACTTC.

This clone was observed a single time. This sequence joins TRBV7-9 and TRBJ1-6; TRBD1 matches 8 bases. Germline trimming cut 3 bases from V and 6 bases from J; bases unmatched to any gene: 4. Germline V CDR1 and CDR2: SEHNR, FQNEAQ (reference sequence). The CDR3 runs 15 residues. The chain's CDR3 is CASSFGQGTNSPLHF. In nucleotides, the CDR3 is TGTGCCAGCAGCTTCGGACAGGGCACTAATTCACCCCTCCACTTT.

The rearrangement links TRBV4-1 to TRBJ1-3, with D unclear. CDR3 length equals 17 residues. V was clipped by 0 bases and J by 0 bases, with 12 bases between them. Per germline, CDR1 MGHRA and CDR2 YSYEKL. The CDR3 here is CASSQDGTSISGNTIYF. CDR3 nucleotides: TGCGCCAGCAGCCAAGATGGCACCTCGATCTCTGGAAACACCATATATTTT.